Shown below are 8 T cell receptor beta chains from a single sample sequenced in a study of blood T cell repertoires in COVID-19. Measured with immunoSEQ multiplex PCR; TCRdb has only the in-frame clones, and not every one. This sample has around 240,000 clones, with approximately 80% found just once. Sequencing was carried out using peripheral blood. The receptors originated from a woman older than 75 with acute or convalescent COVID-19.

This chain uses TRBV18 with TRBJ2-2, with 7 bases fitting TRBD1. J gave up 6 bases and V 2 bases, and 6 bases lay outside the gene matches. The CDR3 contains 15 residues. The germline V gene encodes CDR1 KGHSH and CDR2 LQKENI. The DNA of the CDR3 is TGTGCCAGCTCACCAGACAGGGTCGGGGCCGGGGAGCTGTTTTTT. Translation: CASSPDRVGAGELFF. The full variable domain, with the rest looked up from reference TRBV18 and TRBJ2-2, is NAGVMQNPRHLVRRRGQEARLRCSPMKGHSHVYWYRQLPEEGLKFMVYLQKENIIDESGMPKERFSAEFPKEGPSILRIQQVVRGDSAAYFCASSPDRVGAGELFFGEGSRLTVL.

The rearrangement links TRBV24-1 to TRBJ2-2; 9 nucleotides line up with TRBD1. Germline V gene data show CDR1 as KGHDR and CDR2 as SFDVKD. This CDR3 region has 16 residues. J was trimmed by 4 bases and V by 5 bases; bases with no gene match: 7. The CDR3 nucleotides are TGTGCCACCAGTGTTCCGGGACAGGGCTTCACCGGGGAGCTGTTTTTT. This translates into CATSVPGQGFTGELFF.

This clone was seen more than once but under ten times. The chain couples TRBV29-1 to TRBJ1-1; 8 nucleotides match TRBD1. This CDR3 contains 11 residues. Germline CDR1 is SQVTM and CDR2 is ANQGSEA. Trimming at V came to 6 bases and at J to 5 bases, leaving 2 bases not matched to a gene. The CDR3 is CSVRTGTEAFF. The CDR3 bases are TGCAGCGTCCGGACAGGGACTGAAGCTTTCTTT. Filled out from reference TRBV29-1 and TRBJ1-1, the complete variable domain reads SAVISQKPSRDICQRGTSLTIQCQVDSQVTMMFWYRQQPGQSLTLIATANQGSEATYESGFVIDKFPISRPNLTFSTLTVSNMSPEDSSIYLCSVRTGTEAFFGQGTRLTVV.

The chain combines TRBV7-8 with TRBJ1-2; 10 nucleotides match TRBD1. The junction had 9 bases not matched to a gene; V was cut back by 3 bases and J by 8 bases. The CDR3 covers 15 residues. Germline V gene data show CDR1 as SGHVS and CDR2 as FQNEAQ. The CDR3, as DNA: TGTGCCAGCAGCTTCGGCTTGGACAGGGGGGAAGGCTACACCTTC. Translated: CASSFGLDRGEGYTF.

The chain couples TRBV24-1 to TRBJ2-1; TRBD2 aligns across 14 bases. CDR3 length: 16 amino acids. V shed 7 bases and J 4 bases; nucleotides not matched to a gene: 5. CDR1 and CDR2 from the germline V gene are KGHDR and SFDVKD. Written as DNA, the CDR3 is TGTGCCACCAGCCCCAGGACTAGCGGGAGGTACAATGAGCAGTTCTTC. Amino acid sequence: CATSPRTSGRYNEQFF.

This chain's CDR3 is CAISPGQGADEQYF. The CDR3 coding sequence is TGTGCCATCAGCCCGGGACAGGGGGCCGACGAGCAGTACTTC. The chain combines TRBV10-3 with TRBJ2-7; 12 bases agree with TRBD1. The CDR3 is 14 residues long. The germline CDR1 and CDR2 sequences are ENHRY and SYGVKD. Losses at the gene ends were 6 bases for V and 5 bases for J; bases not matched to a gene: 5.

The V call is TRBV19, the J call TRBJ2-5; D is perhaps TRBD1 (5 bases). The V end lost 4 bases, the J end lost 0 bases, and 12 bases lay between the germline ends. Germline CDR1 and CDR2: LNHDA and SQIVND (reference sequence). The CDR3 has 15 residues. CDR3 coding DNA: TGTGCCAGTAGTAATGGGGCAGGGTACCAAGAGACCCAGTACTTC. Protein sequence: CASSNGAGYQETQYF.

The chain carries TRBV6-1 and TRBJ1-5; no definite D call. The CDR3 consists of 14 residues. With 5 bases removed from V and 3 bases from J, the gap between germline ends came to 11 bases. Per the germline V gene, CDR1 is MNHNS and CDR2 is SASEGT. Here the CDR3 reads CASSYSTHNQPQHF. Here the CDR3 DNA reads TGTGCCAGCAGTTATAGCACCCACAATCAGCCCCAGCATTTT.